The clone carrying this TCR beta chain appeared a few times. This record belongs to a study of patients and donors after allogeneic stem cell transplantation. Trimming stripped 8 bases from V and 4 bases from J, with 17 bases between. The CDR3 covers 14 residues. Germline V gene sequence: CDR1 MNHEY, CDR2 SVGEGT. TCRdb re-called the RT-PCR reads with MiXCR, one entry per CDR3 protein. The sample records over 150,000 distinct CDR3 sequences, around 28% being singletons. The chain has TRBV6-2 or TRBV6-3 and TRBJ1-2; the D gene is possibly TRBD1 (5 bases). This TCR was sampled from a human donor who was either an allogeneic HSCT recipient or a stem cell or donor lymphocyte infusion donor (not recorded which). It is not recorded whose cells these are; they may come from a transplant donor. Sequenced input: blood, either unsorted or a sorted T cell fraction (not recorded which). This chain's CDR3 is CASRSPDRGYGYTF. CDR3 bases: TGTGCCAGCCGAAGTCCCGACAGAGGCTATGGCTACACCTTC.